This TCR beta chain was retrieved from a study of pediatric ulcerative colitis. General study findings and limits: Substantially fewer templates came from a couple of patients' blood samples.

Profiling relied on immunoSEQ multiplex PCR, and the TCRdb table lists in-frame clones only, not all of them. The sample carries about 60,000 clones, about 89% recorded once. By frequency in the sample, this clone is medium-sized. Its antigen is as yet unknown. Trimming took off 0 bases at V and 7 bases at J, with 8 bases between the two ends. Germline V lookup: CDR1 SGHNT, CDR2 YYREEE (reference sequence). This CDR3 has 13 amino acids. Sequencing used blood. The sequence came from a boy younger than 18 who was a control in a study of pediatric ulcerative colitis. This chain links TRBV5-4 with TRBJ2-1; D unresolved. The CDR3 loop is CASSLASENEQFF. The CDR3 DNA is TGTGCCAGCAGCTTGGCAAGCGAGAATGAGCAGTTCTTC.